These 16 T cell receptor beta chains were sequenced from one sample in a study of T cell responses to AZD1222 COVID-19 vaccine. TCRdb's table, derived via immunoSEQ multiplex PCR, lists solely in-frame clones and lacks some. The top ten hold under 3% of the sample, which has around 87,000 clones, over 75% seen once. The specimen comprised peripheral blood, sampled 28 days after the second AZD1222 dose. The source is an adult who received the AZD1222 COVID-19 vaccine.

The rearrangement uses TRBV12-3 or TRBV12-4 and TRBJ1-1; D ambiguous. The CDR3 runs 13 residues. Trimming shortened V by 3 bases and J by 1 base, and 6 bases separated the two germline ends. DNA of the CDR3: TGTGCCAGCAGTTTTGCAGGGAACACTGAAGCTTTCTTT. Its translation is CASSFAGNTEAFF.

The chain employs TRBV30 and TRBJ1-5; the D gene is possibly TRBD1 (6 bases). V was clipped by 4 bases and J by 4 bases, with 11 bases between them. CDR1 and CDR2 (germline): GTSNPN, SVGIG (reference sequence). The CDR3 is made up of 13 amino acids. The CDR3 sequence is CAWTLDSNQPQHF. In DNA form, the CDR3 reads TGTGCCTGGACCTTGGACAGTAATCAGCCCCAGCATTTT. The full variable domain, rest sourced from reference TRBV30 and TRBJ1-5, is SQTIHQWPATLVQPVGSPLSLECTVEGTSNPNLYWYRQAAGRGLQLLFYSVGIGQISSEVPQNLSASRPQDRQFILSSKKLLLSDSGFYLCAWTLDSNQPQHFGDGTRLSIL.

The rearrangement joins TRBV30 to TRBJ1-1, with 8 bases aligning to TRBD1. This CDR3 has 13 residues. Per the germline V gene, CDR1 is GTSNPN and CDR2 is SVGIG (reference sequence). Trimming removed 0 bases from V and 9 bases from J; junction bases left unmatched: 6. The CDR3 loop reads CAWSVMTGAKAFF. The CDR3 nucleotides read TGTGCCTGGAGTGTAATGACAGGGGCTAAAGCTTTCTTT.

On this clone: This specimen includes other DNA sequences encoding the same CDR3. Here the CDR3 reads CASSLGQGLTGELFF. The CDR3 nucleotides read TGCGCCAGCAGCTTGGGGCAGGGGTTGACCGGGGAGCTGTTTTTT. This chain connects TRBV5-1 to TRBJ2-2; D is perhaps TRBD1 (6 bases). The germline V and J ends were trimmed by 0 bases and 5 bases, with 11 bases remaining between them. Germline V lookup: CDR1 SGHRS, CDR2 YFSETQ. There are 15 residues in the CDR3.

The chain combines TRBV20-1 with TRBJ1-1, with unresolved D. The CDR3 has 13 residues. Germline-derived CDR1 and CDR2 are DFQATT and SNEGSKA (reference sequence). V lost 3 bases and J lost 6, with 14 bases in between. The CDR3 is CSASRQVVAEAFF. DNA for the CDR3: TGCAGTGCTAGTAGGCAGGTTGTGGCTGAAGCTTTCTTT.

The chain links TRBV6-2 or TRBV6-3 to TRBJ1-5; no definite D call. Deletions cut 5 bases from V and 1 base from J, with 6 bases between. Germline CDR1 and CDR2: MNHEY and SVGEGT. The CDR3 contains 13 residues. The CDR3 nucleotides read TGTGCCAGCAGTCCCGACAGCAATCAGCCCCAGCATTTT. As protein: CASSPDSNQPQHF.

The V call is TRBV6-6, the J call TRBJ2-3; the D gene is possibly TRBD2 (5 bases). The CDR3 covers 11 residues. Per germline, CDR1 MNHNY and CDR2 SVGAGI (reference sequence). The V and J ends lost 8 bases and 5 bases respectively, with 8 bases between them. The CDR3 protein is CASGEQDTQYF. The CDR3 DNA sequence: TGTGCCAGCGGGGAGCAAGATACGCAGTATTTT.

This chain joins TRBV19 and TRBJ2-1; 8 bases match TRBD2. The CDR3 is 15 amino acids. CDR1 is LNHDA, CDR2 SQIVND, per germline (reference sequence). With 3 bases clipped from V and 3 bases from J, the junction kept 4 bases outside the gene matches. The CDR3: CASSIAGTSYNEQFF. In DNA, the CDR3 is TGTGCCAGTAGTATTGCCGGGACTAGCTACAATGAGCAGTTCTTC.

V and J are TRBV12-3 or TRBV12-4 and TRBJ1-2; D remains unclear. The CDR3 contains 13 residues. Trimming left V 3 bases short and J 4 bases short, with 9 bases between. The CDR3 region has the DNA TGTGCCAGCAGTTTTGAGGGTGTCTATGGCTACACCTTC. This codes for CASSFEGVYGYTF.

The chain joins TRBV19 to TRBJ1-5, with a weak D call TRBD1 (5 bases). The ends were cut back, 1 base at V and 4 bases at J, with 11 bases in the middle. Germline loops: CDR1 LNHDA, CDR2 SQIVND (reference sequence). The CDR3 loop spans 15 amino acids. CDR3 in DNA: TGTGCCAGTAGTATAGTTGACAGAGAGAATCAGCCCCAGCATTTT. Translated, it gives CASSIVDRENQPQHF. Full variable domain (remainder filled in from reference TRBV19 and TRBJ1-5): DGGITQSPKYLFRKEGQNVTLSCEQNLNHDAMYWYRQDPGQGLRLIYYSQIVNDFQKGDIAEGYSVSREKKESFPLTVTSAQKNPTAFYLCASSIVDRENQPQHFGDGTRLSIL.

The chain uses TRBV29-1 and TRBJ2-7; 11 nucleotides line up with TRBD1. There are 14 residues in the CDR3. The trim removed 1 base at V and 4 bases at J, leaving 3 bases unmatched. Looked up from germline, CDR1 is SQVTM and CDR2 is ANQGSEA. The CDR3 nucleotides read TGCAGCGTTGAAGGGGGACAGGGGGTATACGAGCAGTACTTC. It yields the protein CSVEGGQGVYEQYF.

The chain has TRBV7-3 and TRBJ1-1; D perhaps matches TRBD1 (6 bases). The CDR3 contains 16 residues. The V end lost 1 base, the J end lost 3 bases, and 15 bases lay between the germline ends. Germline CDR1 reads SGHTA; CDR2 reads FQGTGA. In DNA, the CDR3 is TGTGCCAGCAGCTTAAATCGGGACACAGCGGACACTGAAGCTTTCTTT. Protein sequence: CASSLNRDTADTEAFF.

This chain uses TRBV19 with TRBJ2-2; D gene unclear. Germline V gene lookup returns CDR1 LNHDA and CDR2 SQIVND (reference sequence). Deletions cut 8 bases from V and 0 bases from J, with 7 bases between. This CDR3 contains 13 residues. CDR3 DNA sequence: TGTGCCAGTTACAGATCGAACACCGGGGAGCTGTTTTTT. This translates into CASYRSNTGELFF.

The chain links TRBV2 to TRBJ1-5; 10 positions agree with TRBD1. The CDR3 has 18 amino acids. The V gene's germline CDR1 is SNHLY and CDR2 FYNNEI. V lost 4 bases to trimming and J lost 0 bases; unmatched junction nucleotides: 9. The CDR3 nucleotides are TGTGCCAGCAGTGTCGACAGGGGGCCGTTTGATAGCAATCAGCCCCAGCATTTT. It translates to CASSVDRGPFDSNQPQHF.

This rearrangement joins TRBV27 to TRBJ2-5, with D unresolved. With 3 bases removed from V and 0 bases from J, the gap between germline ends came to 11 bases. The CDR3 covers 15 residues. Germline-derived CDR1 and CDR2 are MNHEY and SMNVEV (reference sequence). As DNA, the CDR3 is TGTGCCAGCAGTTTCTCCGACTTGTACCAAGAGACCCAGTACTTC. The encoded protein is CASSFSDLYQETQYF.

The chain links TRBV7-2 to TRBJ1-1, with D perhaps matching TRBD1 (5 bases). The germline V and J ends were trimmed by 5 bases and 1 base, with 5 bases remaining between them. The CDR3 has 12 amino acids. The V gene's germline CDR1 is SGHTA and CDR2 FQGNSA. This CDR3 reads CASSTGNTEAFF. The DNA of the CDR3 is TGTGCCAGCAGCACAGGGAACACTGAAGCTTTCTTT. The variable domain in full, with the rest retrieved from reference TRBV7-2 and TRBJ1-1, is GAGVSQSPSNKVTEKGKDVELRCDPISGHTALYWYRQSLGQGLEFLIYFQGNSAPDKSGLPSDRFSAERTGGSVSTLTIQRTQQEDSAVYLCASSTGNTEAFFGQGTRLTVV.